This T cell receptor (beta chain) was profiled in a study of blood T cell repertoires in COVID-19. Study background: PBMCs, B-cell-depleted T cells, or T cells were the source of the cDNA or gDNA that made up the material.

The CDR3 extends over 14 amino acids. The V end was cut by 2 bases, the J end by 8 bases, with 13 bases between. Looked up from germline, CDR1 is MDHEN and CDR2 is SYDVKM. This clone has just one count. TCRdb keeps only in-frame clones here, not all; method: immunoSEQ multiplex PCR. This sample has 200,000 to 250,000 clones, with 88% found just once. Sequenced: peripheral blood. The chain carries TRBV28 and TRBJ2-1; D may be TRBD2 (5 bases). This clonotype was sampled from a man between 65 and 79 years old with acute or convalescent COVID-19. CDR3 amino acids: CASSLILAFYEQFF. CDR3 DNA sequence: TGTGCCAGCAGTTTAATTCTAGCTTTCTATGAGCAGTTCTTC.